Shown below are 15 T cell receptor beta chains from a single sample sequenced in a study of CD8+ T cells in alopecia areata. Treatment described: oral pan-JAK inhibitor, 5-10 mg twice daily. Extracted from the samples, RNA was reverse transcribed into cDNA to serve as the sequencing template. Only in-frame clones appear in the TCRdb table, and some are missing; sequencing was by immunoSEQ multiplex PCR. The table lists 200,000 to 250,000 clones, around 65% of them singletons. The material sequenced was CD4+ T cells sorted from blood, taken at week 44, from a patient treated with tofacitinib. Receptors were obtained from a human donor with alopecia areata.

This clone turned up a few times. The rearrangement links TRBV7-8 to TRBJ1-1; no definite D call. The CDR3 totals 14 residues. Trimming pared 1 base from V and 2 bases from J, leaving 8 bases between. Germline loops: CDR1 SGHVS, CDR2 FQNEAQ. In nucleotides, the CDR3 is TGTGCCAGCAGCTTAGGTAGGGCCAACACTGAAGCTTTCTTT. As protein: CASSLGRANTEAFF. Full variable domain (rest looked up from reference TRBV7-8 and TRBJ1-1): GAGVSQSPRYKVAKRGQDVALRCDPISGHVSLFWYQQALGQGPEFLTYFQNEAQLDKSGLPSDRFFAERPEGSVSTLKIQRTQQEDSAVYLCASSLGRANTEAFFGQGTRLTVV.

This clone is a singleton in its sample. The rearrangement uses TRBV14 and TRBJ2-7; 8 bases line up with TRBD1. V lost 5 bases, J lost 7 bases, and 7 bases stayed unmatched. The CDR3 sequence is 13 residues long. CDR1 SGHDN and CDR2 FVKESK come from the germline V gene. In nucleotides, the CDR3 is TGTGCCAGCAGCGGACAGGGATCAGGGGAGCAGTACTTC. Its translation is CASSGQGSGEQYF. The whole variable domain, remainder taken from reference TRBV14 and TRBJ2-7, is EAGVTQFPSHSVIEKGQTVTLRCDPISGHDNLYWYRRVMGKEIKFLLHFVKESKQDESGMPNNRFLAERTGGTYSTLKVQPAELEDSGVYFCASSGQGSGEQYFGPGTRLTVT.

The gene calls are TRBV29-1 and TRBJ2-2; tentative D call: TRBD1 (6 bases). Germline V gene data show CDR1 as SQVTM and CDR2 as ANQGSEA. V shed 4 bases and J shed 2 bases, with 14 bases lying between them. The CDR3 sequence is 15 residues long. CDR3: CSVGVQGRNTGELFF. As DNA, the CDR3 is TGCAGCGTTGGTGTTCAGGGGAGAAACACCGGGGAGCTGTTTTTT.

The chain couples TRBV6-1 to TRBJ1-1, with 7 bases identical to TRBD1. Germline lookup yields CDR1 MNHNS and CDR2 SASEGT. The length of the CDR3 is 15 residues. J gave up 0 bases and V 4 bases, and 5 bases lay outside the gene matches. CDR3 loop: CASSARQGVNTEAFF. In DNA, the CDR3 is TGTGCCAGCAGTGCACGACAGGGCGTGAACACTGAAGCTTTCTTT.

The chain has TRBV2 and TRBJ1-2, with 8 bases fitting TRBD1. Trimming at V came to 6 bases and at J to 7 bases, leaving 7 bases not matched to a gene. The germline V gene encodes CDR1 SNHLY and CDR2 FYNNEI. This CDR3 has 13 residues. The CDR3: CASRGQEVGGYTF. DNA for the CDR3: TGTGCCAGCAGGGGACAGGAAGTAGGTGGCTACACCTTC.

This chain connects TRBV5-1 to TRBJ2-3; 12 nucleotides agree with TRBD2. The CDR3 extends over 15 amino acids. Germline CDR1 reads SGHRS; CDR2 reads YFSETQ. V was clipped by 4 bases and J by 4 bases; unmatched bases: 4. CDR3 sequence (DNA): TGCGCCAGCAGCCCTAGCGGGGGGGCCGCAGATACGCAGTATTTT. Translated, it gives CASSPSGGAADTQYF.

This rearrangement joins TRBV29-1 to TRBJ2-1; 10 nucleotides match TRBD1. The length of the CDR3 is 13 residues. Germline values: CDR1 SQVTM, CDR2 ANQGSEA. V lost 3 bases and J lost 9; bases outside the gene matches: 5. Written as DNA, the CDR3 is TGCAGCGTTGACCGGGACAGGGGATTTGAGCAGTTCTTC. It translates to CSVDRDRGFEQFF.

This clone has a handful of counts. The V gene is TRBV5-1, the J gene TRBJ2-7; possibly TRBD1 or TRBD2 for D (5 bases each). V was trimmed by 4 bases and J by 5 bases, leaving 22 bases between them. Per the germline V gene, CDR1 is SGHRS and CDR2 is YFSETQ. The CDR3 extends over 16 amino acids. The CDR3 DNA follows: TGCGCCAGCAGCCGCGACAGCCCCACCGCCGGGGACGAGCAGTACTTC. Encoded protein: CASSRDSPTAGDEQYF.

Many counts were recorded for this clone. The chain carries TRBV29-1 and TRBJ1-2; tentative D call: TRBD1 (5 bases). Deletions cut 7 bases from V and 1 base from J, with 7 bases between. The CDR3 spans 11 residues. Germline CDR1 is SQVTM and CDR2 is ANQGSEA. CDR3 bases: TGCAGCGCGACAGTTAACTATGGCTACACCTTC. Its translation: CSATVNYGYTF.

This clone was recorded a few times. The chain combines TRBV12-5 with TRBJ2-1; D remains ambiguous. This CDR3 comprises 13 residues. Germline V lookup: CDR1 LGHNT, CDR2 FRNRAP. V was shortened by 3 bases and J by 5 bases, with 8 bases between the two germline ends. The CDR3 region has the DNA TGTGCTAGTGGTTTCGATACCAACAATGAGCAGTTCTTC. Its protein is CASGFDTNNEQFF.

This clone was found a few times. The chain uses TRBV9 and TRBJ1-2; TRBD1 might be the D (6 bases). The V gene's germline CDR1 is SGDLS and CDR2 YYNGEE. This CDR3 is 14 amino acids long. V lost 6 bases to trimming and J lost 2 bases, with 14 bases between them. The CDR3 protein is CASTQDSSNYGYTF. The DNA for the CDR3 is TGTGCCAGCACTCAGGACAGTTCCAACTATGGCTACACCTTC.

The chain employs TRBV18 and TRBJ1-1; D is possibly TRBD1 (6 bases). The CDR3 is made up of 14 amino acids. Germline lookup yields CDR1 KGHSH and CDR2 LQKENI. V dropped 3 bases and J dropped 1 base, with 9 bases sitting between them. The CDR3 DNA follows: TGTGCCAGCTCACCGGGACACACGAACACTGAAGCTTTCTTT. It encodes CASSPGHTNTEAFF. The whole variable domain, filled in from reference TRBV18 and TRBJ1-1, reads NAGVMQNPRHLVRRRGQEARLRCSPMKGHSHVYWYRQLPEEGLKFMVYLQKENIIDESGMPKERFSAEFPKEGPSILRIQQVVRGDSAAYFCASSPGHTNTEAFFGQGTRLTVV.

Note on this clone: In the same sample, other DNA sequences code for this CDR3. The genes are TRBV18 and TRBJ1-2; unclear D gene. Germline V CDR1 and CDR2: KGHSH, LQKENI. V lost 3 bases, J lost 2 bases, and 7 bases lay in between. The CDR3 is 13 amino acids. CDR3 in DNA: TGTGCCAGCTCACCGGCCAGAAACTATGGCTACACCTTC. It is translated as CASSPARNYGYTF.

In regard to this clone: Other DNA sequences within the sample encode an identical CDR3. The rearrangement joins TRBV29-1 to TRBJ1-1, with 9 bases identical to TRBD1. The CDR3 runs 13 residues. V lost 4 bases and J lost 5; bases outside the gene matches: 5. CDR1 SQVTM and CDR2 ANQGSEA come from the germline V gene. The CDR3 coding sequence is TGCAGCGTTGTACAGGGGGCTGGAACTGAAGCTTTCTTT. Encoded protein: CSVVQGAGTEAFF.

This rearrangement joins TRBV29-1 to TRBJ1-1, with D possibly TRBD1 on 5 matching bases. Looked up from germline, CDR1 is SQVTM and CDR2 is ANQGSEA. V was clipped by 7 bases and J by 6 bases, with 18 bases between them. This CDR3 has 13 amino acids. For the CDR3, the DNA is TGCAGCGGGGTTAGGCCTTTGGGGGCTGAAGCTTTCTTT. Translated: CSGVRPLGAEAFF.